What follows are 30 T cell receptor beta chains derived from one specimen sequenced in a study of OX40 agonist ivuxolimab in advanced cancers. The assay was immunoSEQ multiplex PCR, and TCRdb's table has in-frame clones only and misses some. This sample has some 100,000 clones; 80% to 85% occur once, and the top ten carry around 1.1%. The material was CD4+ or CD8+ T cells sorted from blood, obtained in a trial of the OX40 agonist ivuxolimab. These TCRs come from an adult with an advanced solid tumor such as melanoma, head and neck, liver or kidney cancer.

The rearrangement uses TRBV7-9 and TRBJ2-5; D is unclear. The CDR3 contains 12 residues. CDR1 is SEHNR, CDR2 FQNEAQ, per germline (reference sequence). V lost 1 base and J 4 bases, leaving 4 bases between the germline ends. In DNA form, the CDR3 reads TGTGCCAGCAGCTTAGTGGGAGAGACCCAGTACTTC. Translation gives CASSLVGETQYF.

The CDR3 spells CASSYYREGEAFF. DNA for the CDR3: TGTGCCAGCAGTTACTACAGGGAGGGTGAAGCTTTCTTT. This chain uses TRBV6-6 with TRBJ1-1; D is possibly TRBD1 (6 bases). CDR1 and CDR2 (germline): MNHNY, SVGAGI (reference sequence). The CDR3 length is 13 residues. Trimming took 1 base from V and 7 from J, leaving 10 bases between them.

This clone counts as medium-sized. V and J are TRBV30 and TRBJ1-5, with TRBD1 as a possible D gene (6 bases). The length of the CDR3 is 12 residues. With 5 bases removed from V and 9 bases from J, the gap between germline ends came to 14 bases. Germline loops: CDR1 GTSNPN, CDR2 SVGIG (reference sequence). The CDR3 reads CAWGGTGRPQHF. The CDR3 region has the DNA TGTGCCTGGGGGGGCACGGGCCGGCCCCAGCATTTT. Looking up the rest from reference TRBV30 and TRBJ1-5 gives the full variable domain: SQTIHQWPATLVQPVGSPLSLECTVEGTSNPNLYWYRQAAGRGLQLLFYSVGIGQISSEVPQNLSASRPQDRQFILSSKKLLLSDSGFYLCAWGGTGRPQHFGDGTRLSIL.

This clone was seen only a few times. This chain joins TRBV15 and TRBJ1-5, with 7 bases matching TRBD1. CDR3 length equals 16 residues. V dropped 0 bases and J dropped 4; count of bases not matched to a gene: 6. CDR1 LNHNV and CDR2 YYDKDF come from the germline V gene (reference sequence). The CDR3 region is CATSREMAGGNQPQHF. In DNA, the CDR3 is TGTGCCACCAGCAGAGAAATGGCAGGGGGAAATCAGCCCCAGCATTTT.

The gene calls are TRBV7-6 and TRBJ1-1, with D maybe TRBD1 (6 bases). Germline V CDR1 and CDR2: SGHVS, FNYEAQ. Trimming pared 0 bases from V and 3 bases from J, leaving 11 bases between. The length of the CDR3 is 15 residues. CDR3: CASSLASGGYTEAFF. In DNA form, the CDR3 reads TGTGCCAGCAGCTTAGCGTCTGGGGGCTACACTGAAGCTTTCTTT.

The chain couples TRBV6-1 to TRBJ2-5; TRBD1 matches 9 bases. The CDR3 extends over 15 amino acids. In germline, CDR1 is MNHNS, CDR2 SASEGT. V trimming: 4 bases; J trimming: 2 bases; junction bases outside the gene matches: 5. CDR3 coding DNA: TGTGCCAGCAGTGGCCGGACAGGGGCACAAGAGACCCAGTACTTC. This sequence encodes CASSGRTGAQETQYF.

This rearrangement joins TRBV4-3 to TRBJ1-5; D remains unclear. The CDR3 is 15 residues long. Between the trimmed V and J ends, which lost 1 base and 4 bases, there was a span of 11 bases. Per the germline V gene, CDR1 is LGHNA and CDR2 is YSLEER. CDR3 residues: CASSQGLTQNQPQHF. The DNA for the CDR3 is TGCGCCAGCAGCCAAGGGCTGACCCAAAATCAGCCCCAGCATTTT.

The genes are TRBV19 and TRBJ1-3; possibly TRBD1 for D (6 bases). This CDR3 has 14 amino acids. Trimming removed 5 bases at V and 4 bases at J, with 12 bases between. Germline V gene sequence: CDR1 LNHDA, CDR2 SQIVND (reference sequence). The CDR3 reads CASSLQGYGNTIYF. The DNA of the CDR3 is TGTGCCAGTAGTCTACAGGGTTACGGAAACACCATATATTTT.

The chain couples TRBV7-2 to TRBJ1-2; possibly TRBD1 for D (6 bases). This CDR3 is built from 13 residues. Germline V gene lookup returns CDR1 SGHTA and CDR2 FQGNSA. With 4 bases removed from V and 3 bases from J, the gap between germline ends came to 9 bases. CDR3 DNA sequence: TGTGCCAGCAGCTCCCCAGGGGACTATGGCTACACCTTC. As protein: CASSSPGDYGYTF.

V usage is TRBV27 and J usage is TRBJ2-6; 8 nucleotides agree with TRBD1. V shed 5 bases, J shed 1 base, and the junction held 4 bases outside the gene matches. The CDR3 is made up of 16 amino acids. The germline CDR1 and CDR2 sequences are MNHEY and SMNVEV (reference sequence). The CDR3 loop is CASSGNRGSGANVLTF. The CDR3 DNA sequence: TGTGCCAGCAGTGGTAACAGGGGGTCTGGGGCCAACGTCCTGACTTTC.

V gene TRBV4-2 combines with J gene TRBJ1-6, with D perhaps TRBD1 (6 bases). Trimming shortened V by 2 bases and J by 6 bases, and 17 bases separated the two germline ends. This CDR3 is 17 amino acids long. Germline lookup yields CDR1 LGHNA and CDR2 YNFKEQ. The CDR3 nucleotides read TGTGCCAGCAGCCAAAATGAGGGGGGGGCAGGTAATTCACCCCTCCACTTT. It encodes CASSQNEGGAGNSPLHF.

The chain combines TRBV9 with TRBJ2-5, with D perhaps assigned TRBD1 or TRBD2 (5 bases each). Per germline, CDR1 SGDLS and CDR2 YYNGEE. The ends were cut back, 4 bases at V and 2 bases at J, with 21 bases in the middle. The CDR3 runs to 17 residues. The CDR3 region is CASSLSPGTEDQETQYF. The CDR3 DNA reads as TGTGCCAGCAGCCTTAGCCCAGGGACGGAAGATCAAGAGACCCAGTACTTC. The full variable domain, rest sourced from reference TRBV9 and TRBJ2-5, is DSGVTQTPKHLITATGQRVTLRCSPRSGDLSVYWYQQSLDQGLQFLIQYYNGEERAKGNILERFSAQQFPDLHSELNLSSLELGDSALYFCASSLSPGTEDQETQYFGPGTRLLVL.

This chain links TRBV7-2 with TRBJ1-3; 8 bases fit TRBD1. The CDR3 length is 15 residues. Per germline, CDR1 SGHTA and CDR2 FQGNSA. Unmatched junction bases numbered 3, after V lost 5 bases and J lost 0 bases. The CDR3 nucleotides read TGTGCCAGCAGCCGTGACAGGGGCTCTGGAAACACCATATATTTT. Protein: CASSRDRGSGNTIYF.

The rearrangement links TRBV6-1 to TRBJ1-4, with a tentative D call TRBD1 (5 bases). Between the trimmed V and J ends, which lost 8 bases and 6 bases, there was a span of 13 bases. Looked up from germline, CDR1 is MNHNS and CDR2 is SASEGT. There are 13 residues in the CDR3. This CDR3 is CASGGEVDEKLFF. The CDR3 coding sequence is TGTGCCAGCGGGGGGGAGGTAGATGAAAAACTGTTTTTT.

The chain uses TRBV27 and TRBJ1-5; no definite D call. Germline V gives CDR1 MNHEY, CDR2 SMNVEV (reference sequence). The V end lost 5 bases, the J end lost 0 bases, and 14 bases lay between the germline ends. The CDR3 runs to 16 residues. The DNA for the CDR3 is TGTGCCAGCAGTCCCTCCTCGGGGAGTAGCAATCAGCCCCAGCATTTT. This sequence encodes CASSPSSGSSNQPQHF.

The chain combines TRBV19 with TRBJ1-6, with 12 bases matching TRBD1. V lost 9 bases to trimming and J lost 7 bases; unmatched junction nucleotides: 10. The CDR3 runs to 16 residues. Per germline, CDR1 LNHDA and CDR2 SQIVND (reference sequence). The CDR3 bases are TGTGCCAGCTGGGACAGGGGGCGAGGAGACAATTCACCCCTCCACTTT. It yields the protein CASWDRGRGDNSPLHF. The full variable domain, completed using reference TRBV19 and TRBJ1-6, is DGGITQSPKYLFRKEGQNVTLSCEQNLNHDAMYWYRQDPGQGLRLIYYSQIVNDFQKGDIAEGYSVSREKKESFPLTVTSAQKNPTAFYLCASWDRGRGDNSPLHFGNGTRLTVT.

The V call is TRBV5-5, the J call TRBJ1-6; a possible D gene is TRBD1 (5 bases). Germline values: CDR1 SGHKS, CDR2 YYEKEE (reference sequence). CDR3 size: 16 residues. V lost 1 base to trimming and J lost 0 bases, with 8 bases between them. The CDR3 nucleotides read TGTGCCAGCAGCTTGAGACAGATCTCCTATAATTCACCCCTCCACTTT. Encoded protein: CASSLRQISYNSPLHF.

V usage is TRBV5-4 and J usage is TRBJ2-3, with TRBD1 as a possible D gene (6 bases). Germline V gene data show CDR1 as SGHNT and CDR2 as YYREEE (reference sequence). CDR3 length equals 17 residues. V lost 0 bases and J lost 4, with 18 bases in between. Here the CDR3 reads CASSLGLGAGFADTQYF. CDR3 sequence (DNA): TGTGCCAGCAGCTTGGGGCTGGGGGCCGGCTTCGCAGATACGCAGTATTTT.

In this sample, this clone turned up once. CDR3 loop: CSAGMNTEAFF. The CDR3 DNA reads as TGCAGTGCTGGGATGAACACTGAAGCTTTCTTT. The chain combines TRBV20-1 with TRBJ1-1; D remains ambiguous. Trimming stripped 5 bases from V and 0 bases from J, with 4 bases between. This CDR3 spans 11 amino acids. The germline gives CDR1 DFQATT, CDR2 SNEGSKA (reference sequence).

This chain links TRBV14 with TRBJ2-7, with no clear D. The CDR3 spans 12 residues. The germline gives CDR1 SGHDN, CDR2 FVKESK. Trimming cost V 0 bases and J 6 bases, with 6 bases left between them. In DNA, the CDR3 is TGTGCCAGCAGCCAAGATTCGCGCGAGCAGTACTTC. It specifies CASSQDSREQYF.

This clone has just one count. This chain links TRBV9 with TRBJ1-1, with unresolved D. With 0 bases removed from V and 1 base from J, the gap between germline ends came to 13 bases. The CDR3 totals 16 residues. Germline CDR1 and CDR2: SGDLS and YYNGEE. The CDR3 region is CASSVGHRTGNTEAFF. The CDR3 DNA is TGTGCCAGCAGCGTAGGACACCGAACGGGGAACACTGAAGCTTTCTTT.

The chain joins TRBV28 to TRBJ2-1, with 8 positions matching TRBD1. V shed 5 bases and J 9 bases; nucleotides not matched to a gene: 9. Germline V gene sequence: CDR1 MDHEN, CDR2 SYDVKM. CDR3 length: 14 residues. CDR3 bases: TGTGCCAGCAGTCAACCTGACAGGGGACGTGAGCAGTTCTTC. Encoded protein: CASSQPDRGREQFF.

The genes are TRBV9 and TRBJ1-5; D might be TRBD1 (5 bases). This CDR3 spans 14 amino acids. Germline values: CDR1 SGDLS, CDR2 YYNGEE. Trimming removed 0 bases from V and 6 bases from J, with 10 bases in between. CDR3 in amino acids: CASSVDGALQPQHF. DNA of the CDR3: TGTGCCAGCAGCGTAGATGGGGCGCTTCAGCCCCAGCATTTT.

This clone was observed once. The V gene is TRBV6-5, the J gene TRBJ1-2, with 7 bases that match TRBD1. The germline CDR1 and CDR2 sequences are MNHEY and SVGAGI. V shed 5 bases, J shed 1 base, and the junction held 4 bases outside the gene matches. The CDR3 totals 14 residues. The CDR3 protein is CASSPGTVNYGYTF. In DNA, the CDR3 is TGTGCCAGCAGTCCCGGGACAGTTAACTATGGCTACACCTTC.

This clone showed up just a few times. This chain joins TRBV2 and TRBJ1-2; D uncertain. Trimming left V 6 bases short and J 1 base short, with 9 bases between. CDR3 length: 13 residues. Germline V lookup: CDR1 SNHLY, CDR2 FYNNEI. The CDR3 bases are TGTGCCAGCAGAGAGGATCTTAACTATGGCTACACCTTC. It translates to CASREDLNYGYTF.

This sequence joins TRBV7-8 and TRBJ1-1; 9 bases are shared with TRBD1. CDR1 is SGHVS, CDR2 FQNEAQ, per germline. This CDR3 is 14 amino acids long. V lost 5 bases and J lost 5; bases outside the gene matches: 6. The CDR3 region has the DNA TGTGCCAGCAGCGGGTGGGACAGGGTGACTGAAGCTTTCTTT. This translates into CASSGWDRVTEAFF.

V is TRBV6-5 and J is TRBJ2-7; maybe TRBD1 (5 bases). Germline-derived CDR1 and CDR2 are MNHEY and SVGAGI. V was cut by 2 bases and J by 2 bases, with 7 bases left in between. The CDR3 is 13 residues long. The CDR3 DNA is TGTGCCAGCAGTTACAGACAGACCTACGAGCAGTACTTC. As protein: CASSYRQTYEQYF.

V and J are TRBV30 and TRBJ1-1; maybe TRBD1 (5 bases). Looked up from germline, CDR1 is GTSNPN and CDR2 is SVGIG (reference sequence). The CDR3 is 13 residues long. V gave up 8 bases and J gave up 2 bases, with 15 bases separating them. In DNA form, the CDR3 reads TGTGCCGGTGCATGGGGGGTTAACACTGAAGCTTTCTTT. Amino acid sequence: CAGAWGVNTEAFF.

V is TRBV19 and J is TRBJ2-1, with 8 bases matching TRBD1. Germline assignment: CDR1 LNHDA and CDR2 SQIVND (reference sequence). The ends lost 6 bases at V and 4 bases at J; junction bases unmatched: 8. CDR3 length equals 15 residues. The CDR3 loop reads CASSPGQGLYNEQFF. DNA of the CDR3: TGTGCCAGTAGCCCCGGACAGGGACTGTACAATGAGCAGTTCTTC.

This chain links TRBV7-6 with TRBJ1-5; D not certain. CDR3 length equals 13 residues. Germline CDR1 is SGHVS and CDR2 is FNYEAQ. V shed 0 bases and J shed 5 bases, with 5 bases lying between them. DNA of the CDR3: TGTGCCAGCAGCTTAGCGGGAGATCAGCCCCAGCATTTT. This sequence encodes CASSLAGDQPQHF.